The 27 T cell receptor beta chains presented below share a single source sample, sequenced in a study of blood T cell repertoires in COVID-19. Method: immunoSEQ multiplex PCR; TCRdb's copy keeps in-frame clones and lacks some. The table has 250,000 to 300,000 clones, 86% seen once. The specimen sequenced was PBMCs or T cells enriched from blood (not recorded which). The receptors originated from a man younger than 35 who had recovered from COVID-19.

J is TRBJ2-1 and V is TRBV27; TRBD2 matches 10 bases. This CDR3 region has 16 residues. Trimming cost V 8 bases and J 6 bases; bases outside gene matches: 13. The germline gives CDR1 MNHEY, CDR2 SMNVEV (reference sequence). The CDR3 loop is CASLYLLSGRANEQFF. DNA for the CDR3: TGTGCCAGCCTCTACCTTTTAAGCGGGAGGGCCAATGAGCAGTTCTTC.

The rearrangement uses TRBV7-2 and TRBJ2-1, with 9 nucleotides matching TRBD1. The germline V gene encodes CDR1 SGHTA and CDR2 FQGNSA. The trim removed 3 bases at V and 4 bases at J, leaving 4 bases unmatched. The CDR3 runs to 15 residues. The CDR3 nucleotides are TGTGCCAGCAGCTTCGACAGGGGGGCATACAATGAGCAGTTCTTC. Protein product: CASSFDRGAYNEQFF. Combining the CDR3 with reference TRBV7-2 and TRBJ2-1 gives the whole variable domain GAGVSQSPSNKVTEKGKDVELRCDPISGHTALYWYRQSLGQGLEFLIYFQGNSAPDKSGLPSDRFSAERTGGSVSTLTIQRTQQEDSAVYLCASSFDRGAYNEQFFGPGTRLTVL.

J is TRBJ1-3 and V is TRBV30, with D maybe TRBD1 (6 bases). The V gene lost 4 bases and the J gene lost 2 bases, with 12 bases spanning the gap. This CDR3 has 14 residues. The germline gives CDR1 GTSNPN, CDR2 SVGIG (reference sequence). The CDR3: CAWKLSGAGNTIYF. The DNA for the CDR3 is TGTGCCTGGAAACTCTCAGGGGCTGGAAACACCATATATTTT.

The rearrangement links TRBV5-4 to TRBJ1-6; TRBD1 agrees at 7 bases. Germline V gene lookup returns CDR1 SGHNT and CDR2 YYREEE (reference sequence). This CDR3 contains 14 residues. The V segment lost 4 bases and the J segment 5 bases; nucleotides outside the gene matches: 3. The CDR3 bases are TGTGCCAGCAGCCGGGACAGCAATAATTCACCCCTCCACTTT. As protein: CASSRDSNNSPLHF.

The chain carries TRBV5-1 and TRBJ1-4, with D tentatively TRBD1 (5 bases). Trimming pared 5 bases from V and 2 bases from J, leaving 16 bases between. The germline V gene has CDR1 SGHRS and CDR2 YFSETQ. CDR3 size: 16 residues. The CDR3 coding sequence is TGCGCCAGCAGAGGCGGGGAGGGGACGACTAATGAAAAACTGTTTTTT. Protein sequence: CASRGGEGTTNEKLFF.

This sequence joins TRBV4-2 and TRBJ1-3; D is ambiguous. Germline CDR1 is LGHNA and CDR2 is YNFKEQ. Trimming took 2 bases from V and 2 from J, leaving 13 bases between them. This CDR3 has 16 residues. CDR3 nucleotides: TGTGCCAGCAGCCAAACTCAGACTCCCGCTGGAAACACCATATATTTT. Encoded protein: CASSQTQTPAGNTIYF.

The rearrangement links TRBV6-5 to TRBJ1-1, with no clear D. Trimming pared 7 bases from V and 10 bases from J, leaving 13 bases between. Germline CDR1 is MNHEY and CDR2 is SVGAGI. The CDR3 length is 11 residues. CDR3 region: CASIQTRLAFF. CDR3 in DNA: TGTGCCAGCATCCAAACGCGGCTAGCTTTCTTT.

In its sample, this clone was seen once. This rearrangement joins TRBV15 to TRBJ2-1; 12 positions match TRBD2. Unmatched junction bases numbered 6, after V lost 5 bases and J lost 4 bases. This CDR3 spans 16 amino acids. CDR1 is LNHNV, CDR2 YYDKDF, per germline (reference sequence). CDR3 coding DNA: TGTGCCACCAGCCCCCCGGGACTAGCGGGTTACAATGAGCAGTTCTTC. Its protein is CATSPPGLAGYNEQFF.

The chain carries TRBV21-1 and TRBJ1-4; the table calls TRBD1, which could not be checked here. TRBV21-1 is deemed a pseudogene. This CDR3 contains 12 residues. This chain's CDR3 is CASTSSGEKLFF. As DNA, the CDR3 is TGTGCCAGCACCTCATCAGGGGAAAAACTGTTTTTT.

This chain uses TRBV27 with TRBJ1-6; D remains unclear. The CDR3 runs 15 residues. The V gene lost 5 bases and the J gene lost 0 bases, with 8 bases spanning the gap. Germline CDR1 is MNHEY and CDR2 is SMNVEV (reference sequence). This CDR3 is CASSKTLSYNSPLHF. For the CDR3, the DNA is TGTGCCAGCAGTAAGACACTCTCCTATAATTCACCCCTCCACTTT.

This clone was observed a single time. The chain employs TRBV5-1 and TRBJ2-3; D gene uncertain. The CDR3 contains 15 residues. Germline CDR1 reads SGHRS; CDR2 reads YFSETQ. The ends were cut back, 2 bases at V and 2 bases at J, with 12 bases in the middle. The CDR3 reads CASSFDGYYTDTQYF. DNA of the CDR3: TGCGCCAGCAGCTTTGACGGATACTACACAGATACGCAGTATTTT.

The chain joins TRBV12-3 or TRBV12-4 to TRBJ1-2, with D possibly being TRBD1 (6 bases). The CDR3 has 13 residues. Trimming cost V 6 bases and J 5 bases, with 13 bases left between them. CDR3 amino acids: CASSLTGYYGYTF. The CDR3 DNA reads as TGTGCCAGCAGCCTGACAGGATATTATGGCTACACCTTC.

The genes are TRBV11-2 and TRBJ2-1; 8 nucleotides match TRBD2. V shed 8 bases and J 1 base; nucleotides not matched to a gene: 4. This CDR3 comprises 14 residues. Per germline, CDR1 SGHAT and CDR2 FQNNGV. Written as DNA, the CDR3 is TGTGCCAGCTCTACTAGCGGATCCTACAATGAGCAGTTCTTC. This codes for CASSTSGSYNEQFF.

The rearrangement joins TRBV5-6 to TRBJ2-1; the D gene is possibly TRBD1 (8 bases). In germline, CDR1 is SGHDT, CDR2 YYEEEE. Trimming cost V 6 bases and J 4 bases, with 17 bases left between them. CDR3 length: 15 residues. CDR3 nucleotide sequence: TGTGCCAGCACCCCGGGGGGACAGGCTTACAATGAGCAGTTCTTC. This gives the protein CASTPGGQAYNEQFF. The full variable domain, in which reference TRBV5-6 and TRBJ2-1 provide the parts outside the CDR3, is DAGVTQSPTHLIKTRGQQVTLRCSPKSGHDTVSWYQQALGQGPQFIFQYYEEEERQRGNFPDRFSGHQFPNYSSELNVNALLLGDSALYLCASTPGGQAYNEQFFGPGTRLTVL.

The V call is TRBV19, the J call TRBJ1-5; 9 positions match TRBD1. The germline gives CDR1 LNHDA, CDR2 SQIVND (reference sequence). V lost 6 bases, J lost 2 bases, and 17 bases stayed unmatched. There are 19 residues in the CDR3. As DNA, the CDR3 is TGTGCCAGTAGAGGGTTGGTCGGGACAGGGATTCTCCGCAATCAGCCCCAGCATTTT. Translating gives CASRGLVGTGILRNQPQHF.

The chain employs TRBV10-3 and TRBJ1-2, with 12 bases matching TRBD1. The germline V gene encodes CDR1 ENHRY and CDR2 SYGVKD. The CDR3 length is 17 residues. J was trimmed by 6 bases and V by 0 bases; bases with no gene match: 8. The chain's CDR3 is CAISESTPGQGANGYTF. For the CDR3, the DNA is TGTGCCATCAGTGAGTCGACGCCGGGACAGGGGGCGAATGGCTACACCTTC.

This chain connects TRBV12-3 or TRBV12-4 to TRBJ1-1, with D unresolved. Trimming removed 6 bases from V and 4 bases from J, with 12 bases in between. The CDR3 sequence is 13 residues long. The CDR3 region has the DNA TGTGCCAGCAGCCTAGACGGCCTCACTGAAGCTTTCTTT. Amino acids: CASSLDGLTEAFF.

For the CDR3, the DNA is TGTGCCAGCAGCTTAGGGTCGGCAGGGGGGATAGACGAGCAGTACTTC. It yields the protein CASSLGSAGGIDEQYF. The chain combines TRBV7-6 with TRBJ2-7; D possibly corresponds to TRBD1 (7 bases). V lost 1 base and J 5 bases, leaving 18 bases between the germline ends. The length of the CDR3 is 16 residues. CDR1 is SGHVS and CDR2 is FNYEAQ in the germline V gene.

This clone was observed a few times. The J gene is TRBJ2-7, the V gene TRBV6-5; D gene ambiguous. CDR3 size: 13 residues. Germline V lookup: CDR1 MNHEY, CDR2 SVGAGI. V was clipped by 6 bases and J by 0 bases, with 9 bases between them. The CDR3 is CASRYSFSYEQYF. CDR3 bases: TGTGCCAGCAGGTATTCTTTCTCCTACGAGCAGTACTTC.

V and J are TRBV3-1 (or the pseudogene TRBV3-2) and TRBJ2-1; D may be TRBD2 (6 bases). CDR1 is LGHDT and CDR2 is YNNKEL in the germline V gene (reference sequence). V lost 0 bases, J lost 13 bases, and 16 bases lay in between. The CDR3 contains 14 residues. CDR3 nucleotides: TGTGCCAGCAGCCAAGAATTAGGCCTAGCGCGTCAGTTCTTC. It translates to CASSQELGLARQFF.

The V and J genes are TRBV7-9 and TRBJ2-7; the D gene is possibly TRBD2 (6 bases). CDR3 size: 15 residues. Trimming cost V 5 bases and J 3 bases, with 17 bases left between them. CDR1 is SEHNR, CDR2 FQNEAQ, per germline (reference sequence). CDR3 sequence reads: CASSPDFAGFYEQYF. CDR3 DNA sequence: TGTGCCAGCAGCCCCGATTTTGCGGGGTTCTACGAGCAGTACTTC.

The table lists this clone with a count of one. Compared with germline, one end of the junction differs, possibly owing to a read error. The chain is built from TRBV7-7 and TRBJ1-4, with 9 bases aligning to TRBD1. Germline V CDR1 and CDR2: SSHAT, FNYEAQ (reference sequence). The CDR3 is 18 residues long. The CDR3 DNA sequence: TGTGCTAGCAGCAGGACCGGGACAGGGTACGGAGTCGGTGAAAAACTGTTTTTT. Amino acids: CASSRTGTGYGVGEKLFF.

There are a few counts of this clone. This chain links TRBV28 with TRBJ1-2, with TRBD1 as a possible D gene (5 bases). This CDR3 spans 14 amino acids. Germline V lookup: CDR1 MDHEN, CDR2 SYDVKM. V was trimmed by 2 bases and J by 0 bases, leaving 7 bases between them. The CDR3 DNA sequence: TGTGCCAGCAGTTTAGGGACTACTAACTATGGCTACACCTTC. This gives the protein CASSLGTTNYGYTF.

This clone was picked up a small number of times. The V gene is TRBV7-2, the J gene TRBJ2-7, with a weak D call TRBD2 (5 bases). CDR3 length: 14 residues. Trimming stripped 1 base from V and 3 bases from J, with 10 bases between. Per germline, CDR1 SGHTA and CDR2 FQGNSA. In DNA, the CDR3 is TGTGCCAGCAGCTTAGAGAGGGCCCACTACGAGCAGTACTTC. It codes for CASSLERAHYEQYF.

In its sample, this clone was seen once. The chain joins TRBV9 to TRBJ2-7, with D maybe TRBD1 (6 bases). Germline CDR1 is SGDLS and CDR2 is YYNGEE. Trimming removed 6 bases at V and 3 bases at J, with 10 bases between. CDR3 length equals 12 residues. CDR3 sequence: CASIDRIYEQYF. The CDR3 region has the DNA TGTGCCAGCATAGACAGGATCTACGAGCAGTACTTC.

The rearrangement joins TRBV7-2 to TRBJ1-1; the D is unclear. Trimming cost V 0 bases and J 6 bases, with 8 bases left between them. Germline V gives CDR1 SGHTA, CDR2 FQGNSA. The CDR3 totals 13 residues. The CDR3 nucleotides read TGTGCCAGCAGCTTAGCGCGGGGTTCTGAAGCTTTCTTT. As protein: CASSLARGSEAFF.

The gene calls are TRBV7-3 and TRBJ1-2; TRBD1 agrees at 9 bases. The CDR3 is made up of 15 amino acids. V dropped 5 bases and J dropped 5; count of bases not matched to a gene: 9. CDR1 SGHTA and CDR2 FQGTGA come from the germline V gene. The CDR3 nucleotides are TGTGCCAGCAGCATCTCACAGGGGGCTCTGTATGGCTACACCTTC. It translates to CASSISQGALYGYTF.